This TCR beta chain is from a study of cytomegalovirus exposure and HLA in healthy donors. General observations from the study: As was reported, the classifier diagnosed cytomegalovirus status with high specificity and sensitivity.

The length of the CDR3 is 13 residues. The ends lost 7 bases at V and 6 bases at J; junction bases unmatched: 7. Germline V lookup: CDR1 SQVTM, CDR2 ANQGSEA. PCR employed 60 Vbeta and 13 Jbeta primers. The method was immunoSEQ multiplex PCR; TCRdb's version includes in-frame clones alone and lacks a portion of them. In the table there are approximately 130,000 clones, 81% of which are singletons. Concerning this clone: Its antigen is as yet unknown.

The clonotype comes from a man between 18 and 35 years old in good health and CMV-seronegative. The V and J genes are TRBV29-1 and TRBJ1-4; 8 bases are shared with TRBD1. The sequenced material came from PBMCs. CDR3 residues: CSARTGWDEKLFF. CDR3 sequence (DNA): TGCAGCGCGAGGACAGGGTGGGATGAAAAACTGTTTTTT.